A selection of T cell receptor beta chains follows, all from one sample in a study of identical twins. TCRdb redid the calling of the 5' RACE reads with MiXCR, one entry per CDR3 protein. The sample gives a few hundred thousand distinct CDR3 sequences, 24% of which show up once; just under 3% is in the top ten. These data were likewise used in another study, on T cells expressing NK-cell markers.

The specimen sequenced was CD4+ T cells sorted from blood. The receptor set was obtained from a woman between 18 and 29 years old in good health. Both conserved end residues are part of each CDR3. A D gene is named only where the DNA matches it firmly. Expanded clones are given a class, and other clones once, few, many or no size at all.

TRBV5-1,-,TRBJ1-1,few,CASSPPGRPNTEAFF,TGCGCCAGCAGCCCCCCGGGTCGGCCGAACACTGAAGCTTTCTTT
TRBV9,-,TRBJ2-1,-,CASSVYNRAADNEQFF,TGTGCCAGCAGCGTATATAATAGGGCAGCGGACAATGAGCAGTTCTTC
TRBV2,-,TRBJ1-6,-,CASSPRALYNSPLHF,TGTGCCAGCAGTCCCCGGGCTCTCTATAATTCACCCCTCCACTTT
TRBV20-1,-,TRBJ2-2,-,CSARSRIHTGELFF,TGCAGTGCTAGATCCCGGATTCACACCGGGGAGCTGTTTTTT
TRBV20-1,-,TRBJ2-7,-,CSATRERYEQYF,TGCAGTGCCACGAGGGAGCGTTACGAGCAGTACTTC
TRBV6-1,-,TRBJ1-5,-,CASSRAGAPQWSQHF,TGTGCCAGCAGTCGAGCAGGGGCCCCCCAATGGAGCCAGCATTTT
TRBV12-3/TRBV12-4,-,TRBJ1-1,-,CASSFQASVNTEAFF,TGTGCCAGCAGTTTTCAAGCGAGTGTGAACACTGAAGCTTTCTTT
TRBV7-2,TRBD2,TRBJ2-1,-,CASSLRLANIEQFF,TGTGCCAGCAGCTTAAGACTAGCGAACATTGAGCAGTTCTTC
TRBV5-1,TRBD1,TRBJ2-5,few,CASRPGQVQETQYF,TGCGCCAGCAGACCGGGACAGGTACAAGAGACCCAGTACTTC
TRBV10-2,-,TRBJ2-3,few,CASTRTDTQYF,TGCGCCAGTACGAGGACAGATACGCAGTATTTT
TRBV29-1,-,TRBJ1-4,many,CSVDQGCRATNEKLFF,TGCAGCGTCGATCAGGGTTGCAGGGCAACTAATGAAAAACTGTTTTTT
TRBV11-2,TRBD1,TRBJ1-2,few,CASSGRTGGKVRYGYTF,TGTGCCAGCAGCGGGAGGACAGGGGGCAAGGTTCGCTATGGCTACACCTTC
TRBV20-1,-,TRBJ2-5,-,CSASSKETQYF,TGCAGTGCTAGCTCGAAAGAGACCCAGTACTTC
TRBV3-1,-,TRBJ2-2,-,CASSQVSRTGELFF,TGTGCCAGCAGCCAAGTCAGCCGAACCGGGGAGCTGTTTTTT
TRBV2,TRBD1,TRBJ2-7,-,CASRGQGTNEQYF,TGTGCCAGCCGAGGACAGGGGACCAACGAGCAGTACTTC
TRBV7-2,-,TRBJ2-1,few,CASSLMPGNEQFF,TGTGCCAGCAGCTTAATGCCGGGGAATGAGCAGTTCTTC
TRBV14,-,TRBJ1-3,-,CASSLPGRSGNTIYF,TGTGCCAGCAGCTTGCCAGGGAGGTCTGGAAACACCATATATTTT
TRBV12-3/TRBV12-4,-,TRBJ1-1,few,CASSSLGRSGAFF,TGTGCCAGCAGTTCCTTAGGCAGATCTGGAGCTTTCTTT
TRBV7-9,TRBD1,TRBJ2-5,-,CASNPGQKETQYF,TGTGCCAGCAACCCGGGACAGAAAGAGACCCAGTACTTC
TRBV9,-,TRBJ1-6,few,CASSVVGSPLHF,TGTGCCAGCAGCGTAGTTGGGTCACCCCTCCACTTT
TRBV24-1,-,TRBJ2-1,-,CATSDLPGEQFF,TGTGCCACCAGTGATCTCCCGGGGGAGCAGTTCTTC
TRBV12-3/TRBV12-4,TRBD2,TRBJ2-7,few,CASSLSGGYPEQYF,TGTGCCAGCAGTTTGAGCGGGGGATACCCCGAGCAGTACTTC
TRBV6-5,-,TRBJ2-4,-,CASSYTFGDTLQYF,TGTGCCAGCAGTTACACTTTCGGGGACACTCTTCAGTACTTC
TRBV5-1,-,TRBJ2-3,few,CASSAGTFGTDTQYF,TGCGCCAGCAGTGCCGGGACTTTTGGCACAGATACGCAGTATTTT
TRBV9,TRBD2,TRBJ2-7,-,CASSVVAGTSYEQYF,TGTGCCAGCAGCGTGGTAGCGGGGACCTCCTACGAGCAGTACTTC
TRBV30,-,TRBJ2-1,few,CAWRVFRGEQFF,TGTGCCTGGAGGGTCTTTAGGGGTGAGCAGTTCTTC
TRBV20-1,-,TRBJ2-5,few,CSAPHQAGETQYF,TGCAGTGCTCCCCACCAGGCTGGGGAGACCCAGTACTTC
TRBV12-3/TRBV12-4,TRBD1,TRBJ1-1,-,CASSRQGGYTEAFF,TGTGCCAGCAGCCGACAGGGGGGTTACACTGAAGCTTTCTTT
TRBV6-2/TRBV6-3,TRBD1,TRBJ2-5,-,CASSGTDRRETQYF,TGTGCCAGCAGTGGGACGGACAGGAGAGAGACCCAGTACTTC
TRBV5-4,TRBD2,TRBJ2-7,few,CASSLPGGGEQYF,TGTGCCAGCAGCCTCCCGGGGGGTGGGGAGCAGTACTTC
TRBV11-2,-,TRBJ2-7,many,CASSLNRDEQYF,TGTGCCAGCAGCTTAAATAGGGACGAGCAGTACTTC